This TCR beta chain is drawn from a study of HIV-infected children after antiretroviral therapy interruption. By its share, this clonotype is medium-sized. The V end lost 2 bases, the J end lost 0 bases, and 14 bases lay between the germline ends. The CDR3 is 17 residues long. Per the germline V gene, CDR1 is SGHRS and CDR2 is YFSETQ. Unique molecular identifiers were included in an RNA-based 3' RACE TCR library. TCRdb fed the 3' RACE reads into MiXCR, producing one record per CDR3 protein. The data show 90,000 or so distinct CDR3 sequences, under 8% seen once. As to treatment: PENTA 11 planned treatment interruption arm or continuous ART arm.

This sample comprised CD45RA+ CD4+ T cells from PBMCs, pooled from several time points, obtained from a donor given antiretroviral therapy, either interrupted or continuous. Indicated subset: naive CD4+ CD45RA+ CD45RO- T cells. The rearrangement joins TRBV5-1 to TRBJ2-2; perhaps TRBD2 as D (5 bases). This sequence originates from a pool of human donors with HIV. DNA for the CDR3: TGCGCCAGCAGCTTCGGGGTACCACGACCGAACACCGGGGAGCTGTTTTTT. It encodes CASSFGVPRPNTGELFF.